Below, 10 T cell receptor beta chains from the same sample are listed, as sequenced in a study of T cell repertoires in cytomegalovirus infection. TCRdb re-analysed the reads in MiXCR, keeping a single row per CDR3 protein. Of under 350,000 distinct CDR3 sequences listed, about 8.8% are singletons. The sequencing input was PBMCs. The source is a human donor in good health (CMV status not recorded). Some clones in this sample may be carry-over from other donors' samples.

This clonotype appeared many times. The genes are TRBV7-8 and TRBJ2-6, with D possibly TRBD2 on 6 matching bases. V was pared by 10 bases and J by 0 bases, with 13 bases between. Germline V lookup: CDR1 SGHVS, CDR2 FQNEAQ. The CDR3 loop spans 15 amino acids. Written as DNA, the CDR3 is TGTGCCATGGGACGGGGACTCTCTGGGGCCAACGTCCTGACTTTC. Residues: CAMGRGLSGANVLTF. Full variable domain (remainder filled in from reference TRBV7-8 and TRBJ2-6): GAGVSQSPRYKVAKRGQDVALRCDPISGHVSLFWYQQALGQGPEFLTYFQNEAQLDKSGLPSDRFFAERPEGSVSTLKIQRTQQEDSAVYLCAMGRGLSGANVLTFGAGSRLTVL.

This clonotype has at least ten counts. CDR3 sequence reads: CASSSPGTAAYEQYF. For the CDR3, the DNA is TGTGCCAGCAGTTCCCCCGGGACAGCAGCCTACGAGCAGTACTTC. This rearrangement joins TRBV27 to TRBJ2-7; 7 positions agree with TRBD1. CDR3 length: 15 residues. Germline assignment: CDR1 MNHEY and CDR2 SMNVEV (reference sequence). V lost 4 bases, J lost 2 bases, and 8 bases stayed unmatched.

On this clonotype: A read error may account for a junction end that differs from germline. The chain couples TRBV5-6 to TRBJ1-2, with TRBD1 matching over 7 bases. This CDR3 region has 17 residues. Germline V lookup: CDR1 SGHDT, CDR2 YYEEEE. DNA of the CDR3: TGTGCCAGCGGCTTGGGGACCACCGGACAGGTCCACTATGGCTACACCTTC. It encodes CASGLGTTGQVHYGYTF.

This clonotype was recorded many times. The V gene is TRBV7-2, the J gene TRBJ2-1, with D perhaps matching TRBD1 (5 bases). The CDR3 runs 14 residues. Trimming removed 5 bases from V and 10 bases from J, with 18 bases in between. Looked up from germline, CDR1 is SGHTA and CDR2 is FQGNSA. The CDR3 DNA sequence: TGTGCCAGCAGCCCTCGACAGCTGGCGGAGGAGCAGTTCTTC. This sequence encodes CASSPRQLAEEQFF.

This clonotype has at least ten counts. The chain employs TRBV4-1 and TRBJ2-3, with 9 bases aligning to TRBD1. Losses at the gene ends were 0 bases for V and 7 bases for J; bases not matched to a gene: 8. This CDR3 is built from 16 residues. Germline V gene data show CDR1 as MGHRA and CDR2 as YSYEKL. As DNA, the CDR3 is TGCGCCAGCAGCCAAGAAGAGGGGACAGGGTTGAATACGCAGTATTTT. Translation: CASSQEEGTGLNTQYF.

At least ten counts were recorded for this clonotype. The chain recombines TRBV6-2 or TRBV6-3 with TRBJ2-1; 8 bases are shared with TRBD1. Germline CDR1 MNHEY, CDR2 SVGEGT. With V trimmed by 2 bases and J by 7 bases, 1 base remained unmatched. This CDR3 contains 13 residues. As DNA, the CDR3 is TGTGCCAGCAGTTACCGGACAGGGAATGAGCAGTTCTTC. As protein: CASSYRTGNEQFF.

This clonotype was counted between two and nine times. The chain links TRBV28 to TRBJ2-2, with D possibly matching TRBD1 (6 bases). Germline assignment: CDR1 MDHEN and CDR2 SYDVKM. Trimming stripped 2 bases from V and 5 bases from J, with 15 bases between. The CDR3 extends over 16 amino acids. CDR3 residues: CASSLEYRARTGELFF. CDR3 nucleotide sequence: TGTGCCAGCAGTTTAGAGTACAGGGCTCGAACCGGGGAGCTGTTTTTT. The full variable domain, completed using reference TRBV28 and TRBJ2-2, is DVKVTQSSRYLVKRTGEKVFLECVQDMDHENMFWYRQDPGLGLRLIYFSYDVKMKEKGDIPEGYSVSREKKERFSLILESASTNQTSMYLCASSLEYRARTGELFFGEGSRLTVL.

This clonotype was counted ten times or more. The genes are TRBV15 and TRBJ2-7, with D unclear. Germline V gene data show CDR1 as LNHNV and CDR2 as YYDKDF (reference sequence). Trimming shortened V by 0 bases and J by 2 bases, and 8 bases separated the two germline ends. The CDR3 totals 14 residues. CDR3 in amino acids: CATSRDIRTYEQYV. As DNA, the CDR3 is TGTGCCACCAGCAGAGATATCCGGACCTACGAGCAGTACGTC.

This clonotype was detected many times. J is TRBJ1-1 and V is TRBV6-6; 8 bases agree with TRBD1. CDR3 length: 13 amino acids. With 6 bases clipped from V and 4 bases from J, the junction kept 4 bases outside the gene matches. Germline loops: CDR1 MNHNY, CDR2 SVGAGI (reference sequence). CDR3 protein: CASRGGQATEAFF. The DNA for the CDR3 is TGTGCCAGCAGGGGGGGACAGGCCACTGAAGCTTTCTTT.

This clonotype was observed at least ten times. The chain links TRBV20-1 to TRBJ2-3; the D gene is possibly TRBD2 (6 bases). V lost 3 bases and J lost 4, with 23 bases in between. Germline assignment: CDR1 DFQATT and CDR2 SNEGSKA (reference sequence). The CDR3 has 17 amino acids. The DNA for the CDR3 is TGCAGTGCTAGTGGTCCGATGGGACTCCCGGAGCCAGATACGCAGTATTTT. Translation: CSASGPMGLPEPDTQYF.